In this sample, the clone carrying this T cell receptor beta chain turned up a few times. Generated by immunoSEQ multiplex PCR, the TCRdb table keeps only in-frame clones and is missing some. The table shows under 300,000 clones, with around 80% occurring only once. The data are from a study of blood T cell repertoires in COVID-19. Study context: The United States, Italy and Spain provided the acute and convalescent COVID-19 samples.

The V gene's germline CDR1 is MNHEY and CDR2 SMNVEV (reference sequence). This CDR3 is 16 amino acids long. J lost 5 bases, V lost 6 bases, and 13 bases had no gene match. The J gene is TRBJ1-2, the V gene TRBV27; 9 positions agree with TRBD1. The sequence was obtained from a young woman with acute or convalescent COVID-19. Sequences were obtained from peripheral blood. In DNA form, the CDR3 reads TGTGCCAGCAGACCTCGACCGGGACAGGGTTGGTATGGCTACACCTTC. This codes for CASRPRPGQGWYGYTF.